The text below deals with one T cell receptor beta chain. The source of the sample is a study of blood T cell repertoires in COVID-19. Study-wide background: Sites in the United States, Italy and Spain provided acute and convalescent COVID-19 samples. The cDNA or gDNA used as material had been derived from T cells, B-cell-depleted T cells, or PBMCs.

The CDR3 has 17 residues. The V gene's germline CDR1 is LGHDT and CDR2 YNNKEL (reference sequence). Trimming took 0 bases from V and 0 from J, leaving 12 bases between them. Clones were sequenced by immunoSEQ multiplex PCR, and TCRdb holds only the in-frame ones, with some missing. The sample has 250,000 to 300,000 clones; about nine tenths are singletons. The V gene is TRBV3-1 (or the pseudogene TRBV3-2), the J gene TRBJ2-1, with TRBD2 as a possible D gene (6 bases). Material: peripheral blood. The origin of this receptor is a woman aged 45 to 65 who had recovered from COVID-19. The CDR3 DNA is TGTGCCAGCAGCCAAGAATTATCCGGGAGCTCCTACAATGAGCAGTTCTTC. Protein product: CASSQELSGSSYNEQFF.